This T cell receptor beta chain was recorded in a study of cytomegalovirus exposure and HLA in healthy donors. The PCR used 60 Vbeta and 13 Jbeta primers. The protocol was immunoSEQ multiplex PCR, while the TCRdb copy is restricted to in-frame clones and leaves out a portion. The sample includes about 300,000 clones, about nine tenths seen only once; the top ten take approximately 4.3%. The CDR3 extends over 18 amino acids. CDR1 is MNHNS and CDR2 is SASEGT in the germline V gene. Germline trimming cut 0 bases from V and 6 bases from J; bases unmatched to any gene: 16. In the case of this clone: The target antigen is unknown.

Findings of the study overall: Reportedly, cytomegalovirus status was diagnosed with high sensitivity and specificity.

The chain couples TRBV6-1 to TRBJ2-7, with TRBD1 matching 8 bases. The clonotype originates from a man in his forties in good health and CMV-seropositive. The sequenced material came from PBMCs. CDR3 residues: CASSEAPGRTGRGFEQYF. CDR3 nucleotide sequence: TGTGCCAGCAGTGAAGCTCCCGGTAGGACAGGGAGAGGGTTCGAGCAGTACTTC.